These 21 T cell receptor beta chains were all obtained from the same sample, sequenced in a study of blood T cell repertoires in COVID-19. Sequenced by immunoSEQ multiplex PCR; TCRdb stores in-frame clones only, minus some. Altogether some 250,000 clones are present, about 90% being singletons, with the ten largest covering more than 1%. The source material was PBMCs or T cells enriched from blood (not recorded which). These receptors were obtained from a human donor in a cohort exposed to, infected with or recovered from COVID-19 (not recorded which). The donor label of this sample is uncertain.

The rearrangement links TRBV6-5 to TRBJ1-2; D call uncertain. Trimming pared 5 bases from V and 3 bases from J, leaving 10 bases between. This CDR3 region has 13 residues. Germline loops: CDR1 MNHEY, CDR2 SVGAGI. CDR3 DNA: TGTGCCAGCAGTAGGAGGGTCGACTATGGCTACACCTTC. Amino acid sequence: CASSRRVDYGYTF.

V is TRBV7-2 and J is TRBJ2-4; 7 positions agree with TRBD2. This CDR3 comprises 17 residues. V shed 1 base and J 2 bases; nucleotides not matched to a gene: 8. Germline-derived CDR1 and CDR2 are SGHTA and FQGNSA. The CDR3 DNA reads TGTGCCAGCAGCTTAGTTGCGTGGGGGGGATCCAAAAACATTCAGTACTTC. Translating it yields CASSLVAWGGSKNIQYF.

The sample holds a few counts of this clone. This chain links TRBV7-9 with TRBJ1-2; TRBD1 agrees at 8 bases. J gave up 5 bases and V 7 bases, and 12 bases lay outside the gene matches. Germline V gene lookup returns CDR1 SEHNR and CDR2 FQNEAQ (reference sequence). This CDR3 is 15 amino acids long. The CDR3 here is CASKGGGQGVYGYTF. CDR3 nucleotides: TGTGCCAGCAAGGGGGGAGGACAGGGAGTTTATGGCTACACCTTC.

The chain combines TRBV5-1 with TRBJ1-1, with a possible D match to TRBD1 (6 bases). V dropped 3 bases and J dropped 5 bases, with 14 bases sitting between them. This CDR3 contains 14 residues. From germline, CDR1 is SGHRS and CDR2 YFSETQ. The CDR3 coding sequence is TGCGCCAGCAGCTACTCAGGGCAGGGGACTGAAGCTTTCTTT. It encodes CASSYSGQGTEAFF.

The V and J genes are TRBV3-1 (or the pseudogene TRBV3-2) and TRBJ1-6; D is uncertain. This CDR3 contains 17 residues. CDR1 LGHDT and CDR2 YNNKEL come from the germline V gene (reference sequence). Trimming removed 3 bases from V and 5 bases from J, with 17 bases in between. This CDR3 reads CASSQESGAAHNSPLHF. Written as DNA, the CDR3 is TGTGCCAGCAGCCAGGAATCCGGCGCGGCCCATAATTCACCCCTCCACTTT.

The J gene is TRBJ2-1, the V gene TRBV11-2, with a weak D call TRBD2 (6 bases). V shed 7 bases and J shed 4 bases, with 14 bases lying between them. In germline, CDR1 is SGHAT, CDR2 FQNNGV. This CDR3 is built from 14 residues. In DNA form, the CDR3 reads TGTGCCAGCACTTTCGGGACTCCTTACAATGAGCAGTTCTTC. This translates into CASTFGTPYNEQFF.

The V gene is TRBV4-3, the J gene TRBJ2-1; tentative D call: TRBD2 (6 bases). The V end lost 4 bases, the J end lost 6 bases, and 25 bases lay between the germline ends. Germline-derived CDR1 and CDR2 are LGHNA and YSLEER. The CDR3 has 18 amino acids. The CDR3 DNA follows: TGCGCCAGCAGCCGAGCCGCCTCCTGGCTAGCGCGGTCCAATGAGCAGTTCTTC. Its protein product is CASSRAASWLARSNEQFF.

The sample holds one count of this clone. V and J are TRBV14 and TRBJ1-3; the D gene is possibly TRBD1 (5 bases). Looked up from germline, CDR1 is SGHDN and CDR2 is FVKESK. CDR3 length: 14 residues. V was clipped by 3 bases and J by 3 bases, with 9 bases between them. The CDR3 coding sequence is TGTGCCAGCAGCCAGGCAGGGCTTGGAAACACCATATATTTT. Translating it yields CASSQAGLGNTIYF.

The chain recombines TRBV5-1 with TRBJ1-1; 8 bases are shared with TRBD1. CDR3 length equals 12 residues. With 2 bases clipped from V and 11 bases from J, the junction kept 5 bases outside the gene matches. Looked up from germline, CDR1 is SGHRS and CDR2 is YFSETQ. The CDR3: CASSFQGAGAFF. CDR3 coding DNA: TGCGCCAGCAGCTTCCAGGGGGCTGGTGCTTTCTTT.

CDR3 DNA sequence: TGCAGCGTTCTCACAGGACTAAATCAGCCCCAGCATTTT. As protein: CSVLTGLNQPQHF. The chain recombines TRBV29-1 with TRBJ1-5; D is possibly TRBD1 (5 bases). V was clipped by 5 bases and J by 4 bases, with 12 bases between them. The CDR3 has 13 amino acids. Looked up from germline, CDR1 is SQVTM and CDR2 is ANQGSEA.

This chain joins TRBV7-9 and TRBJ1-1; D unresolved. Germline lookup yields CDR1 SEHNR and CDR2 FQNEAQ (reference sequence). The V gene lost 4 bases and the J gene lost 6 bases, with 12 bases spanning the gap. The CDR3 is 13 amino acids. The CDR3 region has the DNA TGTGCCAGCAGCTCCTACAGTCTCGCTGAAGCTTTCTTT. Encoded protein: CASSSYSLAEAFF.

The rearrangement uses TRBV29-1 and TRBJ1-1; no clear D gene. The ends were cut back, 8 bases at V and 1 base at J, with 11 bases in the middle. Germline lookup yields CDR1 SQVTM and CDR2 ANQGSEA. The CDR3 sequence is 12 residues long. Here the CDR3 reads CSTQRGNTEAFF. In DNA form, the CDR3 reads TGCAGCACGCAAAGAGGGAACACTGAAGCTTTCTTT. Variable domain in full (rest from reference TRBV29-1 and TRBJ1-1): SAVISQKPSRDICQRGTSLTIQCQVDSQVTMMFWYRQQPGQSLTLIATANQGSEATYESGFVIDKFPISRPNLTFSTLTVSNMSPEDSSIYLCSTQRGNTEAFFGQGTRLTVV.

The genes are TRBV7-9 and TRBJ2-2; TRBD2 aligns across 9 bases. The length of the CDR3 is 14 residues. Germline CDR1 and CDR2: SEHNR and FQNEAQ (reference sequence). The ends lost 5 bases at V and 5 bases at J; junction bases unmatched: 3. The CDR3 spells CASSRTSETGELFF. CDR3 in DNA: TGTGCCAGCAGCAGGACTAGCGAGACCGGGGAGCTGTTTTTT.

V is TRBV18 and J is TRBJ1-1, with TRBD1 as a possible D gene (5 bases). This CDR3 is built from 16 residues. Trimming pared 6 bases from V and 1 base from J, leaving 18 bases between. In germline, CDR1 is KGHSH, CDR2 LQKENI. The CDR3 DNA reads TGTGCCAGCTCCCTGAACGGGGGACGGACGAACACTGAAGCTTTCTTT. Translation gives CASSLNGGRTNTEAFF.

CDR3 protein: CSAPVDEQFF. CDR3 coding DNA: TGCAGTGCGCCGGTAGATGAGCAGTTCTTC. This sequence joins TRBV20-1 and TRBJ2-1, with D unresolved. CDR1 DFQATT and CDR2 SNEGSKA come from the germline V gene (reference sequence). The ends were cut back, 6 bases at V and 8 bases at J, with 8 bases in the middle. This CDR3 region has 10 residues.

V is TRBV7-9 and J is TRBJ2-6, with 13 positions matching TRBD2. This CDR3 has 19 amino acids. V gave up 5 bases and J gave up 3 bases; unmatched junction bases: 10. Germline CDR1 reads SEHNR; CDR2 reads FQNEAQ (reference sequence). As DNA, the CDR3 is TGTGCCAGCAGCCGGTGGACTAGCGGGGGAGTGCTTGGGGCCAACGTCCTGACTTTC. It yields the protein CASSRWTSGGVLGANVLTF.

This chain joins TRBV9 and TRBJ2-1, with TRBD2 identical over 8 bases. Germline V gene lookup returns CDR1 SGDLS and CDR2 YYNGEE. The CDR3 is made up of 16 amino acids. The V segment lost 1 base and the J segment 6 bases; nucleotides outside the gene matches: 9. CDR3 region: CASSVLASGGLNEQFF. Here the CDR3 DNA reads TGTGCCAGCAGCGTACTGGCAAGCGGGGGACTCAATGAGCAGTTCTTC.

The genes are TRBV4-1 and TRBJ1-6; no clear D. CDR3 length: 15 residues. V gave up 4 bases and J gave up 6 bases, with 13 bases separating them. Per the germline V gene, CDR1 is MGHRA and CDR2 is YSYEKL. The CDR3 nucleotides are TGCGCCAGCAGCCGAGTGACACAGCCTAATTCACCCCTCCACTTT. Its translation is CASSRVTQPNSPLHF.

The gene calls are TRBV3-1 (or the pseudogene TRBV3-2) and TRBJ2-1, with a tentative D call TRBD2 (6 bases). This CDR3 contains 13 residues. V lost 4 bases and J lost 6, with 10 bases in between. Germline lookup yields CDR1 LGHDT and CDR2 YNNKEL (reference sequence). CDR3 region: CASSPRDVNEQFF. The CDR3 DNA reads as TGTGCCAGCAGCCCGCGGGACGTCAATGAGCAGTTCTTC.

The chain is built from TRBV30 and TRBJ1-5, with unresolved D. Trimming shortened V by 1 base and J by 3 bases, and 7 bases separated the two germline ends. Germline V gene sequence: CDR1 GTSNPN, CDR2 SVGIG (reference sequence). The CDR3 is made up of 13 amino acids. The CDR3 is CAWSEAINQPQHF. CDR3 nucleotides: TGTGCCTGGAGTGAAGCGATCAATCAGCCCCAGCATTTT.

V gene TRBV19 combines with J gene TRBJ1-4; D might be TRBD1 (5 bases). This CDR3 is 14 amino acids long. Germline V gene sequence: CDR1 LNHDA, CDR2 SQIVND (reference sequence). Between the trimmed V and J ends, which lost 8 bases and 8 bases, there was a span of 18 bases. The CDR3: CASEGDRQTEKLFF. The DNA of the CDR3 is TGTGCCAGTGAAGGGGATCGGCAGACCGAAAAACTGTTTTTT.